The 29 T cell receptor beta chains given below trace back to one sample, sequenced in a study of cytomegalovirus exposure and HLA in healthy donors. Amplification used 60 Vbeta primers and 13 Jbeta primers. Profiled with immunoSEQ multiplex PCR; TCRdb holds only in-frame clones, not every one. The sample yields under 200,000 clones, roughly 84% seen once. Material for sequencing was PBMCs. The origin of the receptors is a man younger than 40 in good health and CMV-seronegative.

This clone was recorded only once. V and J are TRBV9 and TRBJ2-2; perhaps TRBD1 as D (5 bases). The CDR3 extends over 14 amino acids. In germline, CDR1 is SGDLS, CDR2 YYNGEE. Trimming took 3 bases from V and 5 from J, leaving 11 bases between them. CDR3 sequence: CASSGIGDTGELFF. CDR3 coding DNA: TGTGCCAGCAGCGGTATAGGGGATACCGGGGAGCTGTTTTTT.

A note on this clone: Relative to the germline gene, one junction end is altered; a read error may explain this. This chain uses TRBV7-7 with TRBJ2-1, with a possible D match to TRBD2 (5 bases). Germline lookup yields CDR1 SSHAT and CDR2 FNYEAQ (reference sequence). The CDR3 length is 16 residues. This chain's CDR3 is CASSSPDRESYNEQFF. The CDR3 DNA sequence: TGTGCTAGCAGCTCCCCTGACCGGGAATCCTACAATGAGCAGTTCTTC.

V usage is TRBV5-4 and J usage is TRBJ1-2; TRBD1 aligns across 8 bases. CDR3 length: 15 residues. The V gene's germline CDR1 is SGHNT and CDR2 YYREEE (reference sequence). V lost 4 bases, J lost 5 bases, and 10 bases stayed unmatched. CDR3 region: CASSLRDRIPYGYTF. The CDR3 coding sequence is TGTGCCAGCAGCCTCCGGGACAGGATTCCGTATGGCTACACCTTC.

V gene TRBV2 combines with J gene TRBJ1-1; no definite D call. This CDR3 has 16 residues. Germline assignment: CDR1 SNHLY and CDR2 FYNNEI. Trimming removed 0 bases from V and 3 bases from J, with 14 bases in between. CDR3 sequence (DNA): TGTGCCAGCAGTGAAGCGCTTCCTTTGCGGGACACTGAAGCTTTCTTT. This gives the protein CASSEALPLRDTEAFF.

The chain recombines TRBV19 with TRBJ2-5, with a tentative D call TRBD2 (5 bases). The J call may be wrong; the DNA end is better matched by TRBJ2-7. This CDR3 is 12 amino acids long. Germline CDR1 LNHDA, CDR2 SQIVND (reference sequence). Here the CDR3 reads CASSDRGYEQYF. The DNA of the CDR3 is TGTGCCAGTAGTGATCGGGGATACGAGCAGTACTTC.

This chain uses TRBV29-1 with TRBJ1-2; D gene ambiguous. Germline assignment: CDR1 SQVTM and CDR2 ANQGSEA. V gave up 2 bases and J gave up 4 bases, with 14 bases separating them. This CDR3 contains 14 residues. The CDR3 bases are TGCAGCGTTGAAAACCTTCCGGCAGGCTATGGCTACACCTTC. Translated, it gives CSVENLPAGYGYTF.

The chain has TRBV5-1 and TRBJ2-5; tentatively, D is TRBD1 (6 bases). V was clipped by 4 bases and J by 0 bases, with 10 bases between them. This CDR3 has 14 amino acids. In germline, CDR1 is SGHRS, CDR2 YFSETQ. DNA for the CDR3: TGCGCCAGCAGCCCAACAGGGAACCAAGAGACCCAGTACTTC. Amino acids: CASSPTGNQETQYF.

The chain employs TRBV19 and TRBJ2-7; perhaps TRBD1 as D (6 bases). From germline, CDR1 is LNHDA and CDR2 SQIVND (reference sequence). V was cut by 4 bases and J by 0 bases, with 16 bases left in between. This CDR3 contains 16 residues. CDR3 in amino acids: CASSRRVLGHSYEQYF. The CDR3 DNA reads as TGTGCCAGTAGTAGGAGAGTTCTGGGACACTCCTACGAGCAGTACTTC.

The rearrangement links TRBV5-1 to TRBJ2-1, with 7 bases identical to TRBD2. This CDR3 is built from 15 residues. The trim removed 4 bases at V and 6 bases at J, leaving 10 bases unmatched. Germline V CDR1 and CDR2: SGHRS, YFSETQ. The DNA for the CDR3 is TGCGCCAGCAGCCCCTCCGGGACTATTGGCAATGAGCAGTTCTTC. As protein: CASSPSGTIGNEQFF. The variable domain in full, with the rest retrieved from reference TRBV5-1 and TRBJ2-1, is KAGVTQTPRYLIKTRGQQVTLSCSPISGHRSVSWYQQTPGQGLQFLFEYFSETQRNKGNFPGRFSGRQFSNSRSEMNVSTLELGDSALYLCASSPSGTIGNEQFFGPGTRLTVL.

The CDR3 sequence: CASSPGRGLDTEAFF. CDR3 sequence (DNA): TGTGCCAGCTCACCAGGCAGGGGGCTCGACACTGAAGCTTTCTTT. The chain carries TRBV18 and TRBJ1-1; 8 bases fit TRBD1. CDR3 length equals 15 residues. Unmatched junction bases numbered 5, after V lost 2 bases and J lost 3 bases. Looked up from germline, CDR1 is KGHSH and CDR2 is LQKENI. The entire variable domain, with the rest obtained from reference TRBV18 and TRBJ1-1, is as follows: NAGVMQNPRHLVRRRGQEARLRCSPMKGHSHVYWYRQLPEEGLKFMVYLQKENIIDESGMPKERFSAEFPKEGPSILRIQQVVRGDSAAYFCASSPGRGLDTEAFFGQGTRLTVV.

The chain employs TRBV4-2 and TRBJ1-1, with 8 nucleotides matching TRBD1. The CDR3 has 18 residues. Germline V gene sequence: CDR1 LGHNA, CDR2 YNFKEQ. V shed 0 bases and J 4 bases; nucleotides not matched to a gene: 13. The CDR3 DNA reads TGTGCCAGCAGCCAAGATACTCCAGGGGGCGGGAGCCTCACTGAAGCTTTCTTT. Its protein is CASSQDTPGGGSLTEAFF.

The chain links TRBV19 to TRBJ1-1; D not resolved. The CDR3 has 13 amino acids. Germline V lookup: CDR1 LNHDA, CDR2 SQIVND (reference sequence). V gave up 3 bases and J gave up 5 bases, with 10 bases separating them. The CDR3 region is CASSIDRSTEAFF. As DNA, the CDR3 is TGTGCCAGTAGTATTGATAGAAGTACTGAAGCTTTCTTT.

This sequence joins TRBV6-5 and TRBJ2-5; 11 nucleotides line up with TRBD1. The J call is in doubt because the DNA end fits TRBJ2-7 better. Per germline, CDR1 MNHEY and CDR2 SVGAGI. CDR3 size: 15 residues. DNA of the CDR3: TGTGCCAGCAGTTACTCTGGACAGGGGGCGTCCGAGCAGTACTTC. It codes for CASSYSGQGASEQYF.

The chain couples TRBV7-2 to TRBJ2-1; 8 nucleotides line up with TRBD2. This CDR3 has 16 residues. V shed 2 bases and J 6 bases; nucleotides not matched to a gene: 9. CDR1 and CDR2 from the germline V gene are SGHTA and FQGNSA. The CDR3 nucleotides are TGTGCCAGCAGCTTAAAAGCGGGAGATGTCCCCAATGAGCAGTTCTTC. It encodes CASSLKAGDVPNEQFF.

The chain joins TRBV21-1 to TRBJ2-7; TRBD2, the D gene given by the table, was not confirmed from the DNA. TRBV21-1 is deemed a pseudogene. CDR3 length equals 21 residues. The CDR3 here is CASSKRGTSGRQESNSYEQYF. DNA of the CDR3: TGTGCCAGCAGCAAGCGAGGGACTAGCGGGAGGCAAGAGTCAAACTCCTACGAGCAGTACTTC.

V gene TRBV5-5 combines with J gene TRBJ1-4; 7 nucleotides align to TRBD1. This CDR3 has 14 residues. The germline V gene has CDR1 SGHKS and CDR2 YYEKEE (reference sequence). Trimming at V came to 4 bases and at J to 5 bases, leaving 5 bases not matched to a gene. The CDR3: CASSGGQSNEKLFF. CDR3 coding DNA: TGTGCCAGCAGCGGGGGACAGTCGAATGAAAAACTGTTTTTT.

This clone showed up just a few times. The chain employs TRBV6-4 and TRBJ2-3, with a weak D call TRBD1 (5 bases). The V end lost 0 bases, the J end lost 6 bases, and 10 bases lay between the germline ends. The CDR3 has 14 residues. From germline, CDR1 is MRHNA and CDR2 SNTAGT. CDR3 sequence reads: CASSDSAGRDTQYF. The CDR3 coding sequence is TGTGCCAGCAGTGACTCAGCAGGGCGGGATACGCAGTATTTT.

V usage is TRBV2 and J usage is TRBJ1-6, with TRBD1 matching over 8 bases. This CDR3 region has 13 residues. The germline V gene has CDR1 SNHLY and CDR2 FYNNEI. V trimming: 10 bases; J trimming: 8 bases; junction bases outside the gene matches: 7. CDR3 region: CATYRQGHSPLHF. CDR3 sequence (DNA): TGTGCCACCTATCGACAGGGGCATTCACCCCTCCACTTT.

V is TRBV19 and J is TRBJ2-1; perhaps TRBD1 as D (6 bases). Trimming removed 5 bases from V and 10 bases from J, with 24 bases in between. Germline V CDR1 and CDR2: LNHDA, SQIVND (reference sequence). The CDR3 totals 16 residues. Here the CDR3 DNA reads TGTGCCAGTAGTCCCCCGGACACCCCGCTGGGGGCGGAGCAGTTCTTC. This sequence encodes CASSPPDTPLGAEQFF.

The chain links TRBV4-1 to TRBJ1-2; no clear D gene. The V gene lost 4 bases and the J gene lost 4 bases, with 7 bases spanning the gap. The CDR3 totals 12 residues. Germline loops: CDR1 MGHRA, CDR2 YSYEKL. The DNA of the CDR3 is TGCGCCAGCAGCCCGAACAGCTATGGCTACACCTTC. It codes for CASSPNSYGYTF.

J is TRBJ2-3 and V is TRBV6-4; 9 nucleotides line up with TRBD2. Germline V lookup: CDR1 MRHNA, CDR2 SNTAGT. The CDR3 length is 15 residues. The ends lost 4 bases at V and 5 bases at J; junction bases unmatched: 7. The CDR3 reads CASSVRGGAEDTQYF. CDR3 in DNA: TGTGCCAGCAGTGTCCGCGGGGGGGCAGAAGATACGCAGTATTTT.

The J gene is TRBJ2-1, the V gene TRBV19; 10 positions agree with TRBD1. The CDR3 spans 15 residues. Unmatched junction bases numbered 6, after V lost 5 bases and J lost 5 bases. CDR1 LNHDA and CDR2 SQIVND come from the germline V gene (reference sequence). CDR3 sequence (DNA): TGTGCCAGTAGTCCTGGGACAGGGGAAAACAATGAGCAGTTCTTC. This encodes CASSPGTGENNEQFF.

A few counts support this clone. The rearrangement joins TRBV28 to TRBJ2-7; TRBD1 matches at 9 bases. The CDR3 runs 13 residues. Trimming took 8 bases from V and 6 from J; bases not matched to a gene: 8. Germline loops: CDR1 MDHEN, CDR2 SYDVKM. In DNA, the CDR3 is TGTGCCAGCGGGGGACAGGGATTAGGCGAGCAGTACTTC. It yields the protein CASGGQGLGEQYF.

The rearrangement uses TRBV7-9 and TRBJ1-2, with 7 bases aligning to TRBD1. V was pared by 5 bases and J by 8 bases, with 11 bases of the junction left unmatched. This CDR3 has 14 amino acids. Germline values: CDR1 SEHNR, CDR2 FQNEAQ (reference sequence). In nucleotides, the CDR3 is TGTGCCAGCAGCCCGGGACAGTTTGTTGAGGGCTACACCTTC. Its protein is CASSPGQFVEGYTF.

This clone was detected only a few times. This chain links TRBV10-3 with TRBJ1-4, with D tentatively TRBD1 (5 bases). The V gene lost 8 bases and the J gene lost 7 bases, with 11 bases spanning the gap. The CDR3 has 12 amino acids. Germline V gene sequence: CDR1 ENHRY, CDR2 SYGVKD. CDR3 loop: CAIGQGGEKLFF. The CDR3 nucleotides are TGTGCCATCGGCCAGGGCGGTGAAAAACTGTTTTTT.

The table lists this clone with a count of one. The V and J genes are TRBV5-6 and TRBJ2-1, with TRBD1 matching 8 bases. Looked up from germline, CDR1 is SGHDT and CDR2 is YYEEEE. Trimming took 5 bases from V and 9 from J; bases not matched to a gene: 4. This CDR3 has 12 amino acids. The CDR3 sequence is CASRLTGAEQFF. As DNA, the CDR3 is TGTGCCAGCAGACTGACAGGGGCTGAGCAGTTCTTC.

This clone is a singleton in its sample. V and J are TRBV4-2 and TRBJ1-2, with D unclear. Trimming left V 2 bases short and J 5 bases short, with 6 bases between. The CDR3 loop spans 12 amino acids. Germline V CDR1 and CDR2: LGHNA, YNFKEQ. The CDR3 loop reads CASSQREYGYTF. DNA for the CDR3: TGTGCCAGCAGCCAACGGGAATATGGCTACACCTTC.

V gene TRBV5-4 combines with J gene TRBJ1-6, with a tentative D call TRBD1 (5 bases). Per the germline V gene, CDR1 is SGHNT and CDR2 is YYREEE (reference sequence). V was trimmed by 0 bases and J by 10 bases, leaving 11 bases between them. The CDR3 extends over 14 amino acids. The CDR3 loop is CASSLDSGPSPLHF. The CDR3 region has the DNA TGTGCCAGCAGCTTGGACTCAGGGCCATCACCCCTCCACTTT.

As concerns this clone: The sample holds other DNA sequences that translate to the same CDR3. V gene TRBV9 combines with J gene TRBJ1-2; D call uncertain. The V gene lost 0 bases and the J gene lost 3 bases, with 12 bases spanning the gap. The CDR3 totals 15 residues. Germline CDR1 is SGDLS and CDR2 is YYNGEE. In nucleotides, the CDR3 is TGTGCCAGCAGCGTAGGTCCGGAGGTGGACTATGGCTACACCTTC. The encoded protein is CASSVGPEVDYGYTF.